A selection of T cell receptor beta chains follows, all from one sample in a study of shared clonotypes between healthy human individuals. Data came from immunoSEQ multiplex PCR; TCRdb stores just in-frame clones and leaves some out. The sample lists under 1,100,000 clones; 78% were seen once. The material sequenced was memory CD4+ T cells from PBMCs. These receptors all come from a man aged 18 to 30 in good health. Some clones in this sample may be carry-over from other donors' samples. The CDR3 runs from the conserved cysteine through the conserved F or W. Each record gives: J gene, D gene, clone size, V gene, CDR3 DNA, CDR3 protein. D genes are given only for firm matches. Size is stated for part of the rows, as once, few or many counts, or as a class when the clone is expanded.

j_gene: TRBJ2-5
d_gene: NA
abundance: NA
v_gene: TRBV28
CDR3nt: TGTGCCAGCAGTACCGTGAGGGGGAGTATAGAGACCCAGTACTTC
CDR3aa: CASSTVRGSIETQYF

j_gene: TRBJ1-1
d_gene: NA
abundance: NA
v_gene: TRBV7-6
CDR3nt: TGTGCCAGCAGCTTAGCGGCCGGTCTGAACACTGAAGCTTTCTTT
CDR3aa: CASSLAAGLNTEAFF

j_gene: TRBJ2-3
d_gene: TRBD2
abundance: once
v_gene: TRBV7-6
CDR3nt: TGTGCCAGCAGCCTCTTGCGGGAGGGGACAGATACGCAGTATTTT
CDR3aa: CASSLLREGTDTQYF

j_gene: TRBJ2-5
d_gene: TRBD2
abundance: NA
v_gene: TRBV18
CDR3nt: TGTGCCAGCTCACCTCGGACTAGCGGGAGGTTGGGGAATTACCAAGAGACCCAGTACTTC
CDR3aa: CASSPRTSGRLGNYQETQYF

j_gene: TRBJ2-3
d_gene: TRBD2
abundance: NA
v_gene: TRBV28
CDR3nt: TGTGCCAGCTCTCCCACCCCCGGGACTAGCGGCCCCTATGGGTCAGATACGCAGTATTTT
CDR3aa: CASSPTPGTSGPYGSDTQYF

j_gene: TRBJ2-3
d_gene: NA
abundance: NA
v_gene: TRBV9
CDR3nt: TGTGCCAGCAGCCCCCAACAGGCAACAGATACGCAGTATTTT
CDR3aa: CASSPQQATDTQYF

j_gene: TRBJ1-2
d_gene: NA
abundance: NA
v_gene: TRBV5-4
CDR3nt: TGTGCCAGCAAAACGGTACGGGGAAACTATGGCTACACCTTC
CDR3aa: CASKTVRGNYGYTF

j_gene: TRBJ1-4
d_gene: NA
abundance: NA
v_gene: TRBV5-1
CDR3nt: TGCGCCAGCAGCCAGGGGTTGGGTGAAAAACTGTTTTTT
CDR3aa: CASSQGLGEKLFF

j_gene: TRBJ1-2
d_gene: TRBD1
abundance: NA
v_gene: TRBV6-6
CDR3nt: TGTGCCAGCAATAAACTACAGGGGCGGTATGGCTACACCTTC
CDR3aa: CASNKLQGRYGYTF

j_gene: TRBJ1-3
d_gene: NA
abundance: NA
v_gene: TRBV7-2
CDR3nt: TGTGCCAGCAGCCCGCAGGGAAACACCATATATTTT
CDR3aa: CASSPQGNTIYF

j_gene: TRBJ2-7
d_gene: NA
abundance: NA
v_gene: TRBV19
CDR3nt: TGTGCCAGTAGTATAGGACCACGACCCTACGAGCAGTACTTC
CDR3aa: CASSIGPRPYEQYF

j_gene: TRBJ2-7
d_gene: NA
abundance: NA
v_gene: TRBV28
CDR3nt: TGTGCCAGCAGTGCCGGGACCCCATTGAAGGAGCAGTACTTC
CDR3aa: CASSAGTPLKEQYF

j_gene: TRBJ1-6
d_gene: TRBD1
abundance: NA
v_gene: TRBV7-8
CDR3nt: TGTGCCAGCAGCTTATTTATTGGGGCCCAGGGGGGGTCACCCCTCCACTTT
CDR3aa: CASSLFIGAQGGSPLHF

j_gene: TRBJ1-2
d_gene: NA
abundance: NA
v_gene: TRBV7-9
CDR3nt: TGTGCCAGCAGCTCCAACGCTGGCTATGGCTACACCTTC
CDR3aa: CASSSNAGYGYTF

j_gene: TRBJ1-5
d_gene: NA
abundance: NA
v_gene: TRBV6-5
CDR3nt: TGTGCCACCCGGCCAGGGTGGGATCAGCCCCAGCATTTT
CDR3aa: CATRPGWDQPQHF

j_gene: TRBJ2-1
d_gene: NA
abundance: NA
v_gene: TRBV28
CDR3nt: TGTGCCAGCAGTTTATCCGCTTACTCCTACAATGAGCAGTTCTTC
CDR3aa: CASSLSAYSYNEQFF

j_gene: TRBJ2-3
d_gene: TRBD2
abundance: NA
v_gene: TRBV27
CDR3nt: TGTGCCAGCAGTGTCCTAGCGGGAGGAGGCACAGATACGCAGTATTTT
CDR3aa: CASSVLAGGGTDTQYF

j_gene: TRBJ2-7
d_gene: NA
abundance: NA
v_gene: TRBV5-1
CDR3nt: TGCGCCAGCAGCTTGGGCAGTATTTCGGACGAGCAGTACTTC
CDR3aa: CASSLGSISDEQYF

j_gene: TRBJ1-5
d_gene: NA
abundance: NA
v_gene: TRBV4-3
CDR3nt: TGCGCCAGCAGCCAAGATAGCAGGGCGGGTCAGCCCCAGCATTTT
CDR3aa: CASSQDSRAGQPQHF

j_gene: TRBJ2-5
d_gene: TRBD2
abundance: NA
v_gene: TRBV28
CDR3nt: TGTGCCAGCAGTGCTCCGACTAGCGGCCCTCAAGAGACCCAGTACTTC
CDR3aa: CASSAPTSGPQETQYF

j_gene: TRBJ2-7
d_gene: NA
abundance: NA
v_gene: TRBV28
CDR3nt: TGTGCCAGCAGTTTAACCTCCCGGGGCGACTCCTACGAGCAGTACTTC
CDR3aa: CASSLTSRGDSYEQYF

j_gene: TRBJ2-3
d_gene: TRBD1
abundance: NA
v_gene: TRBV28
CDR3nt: TGTGCCAGTGGGACAGGAACGGCAGATACGCAGTATTTT
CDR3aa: CASGTGTADTQYF

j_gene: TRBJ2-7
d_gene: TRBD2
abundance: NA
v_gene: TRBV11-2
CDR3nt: TGTGCCAGCAGCACCCGACTAGCGGGAGGGCCACGGGAGCAGTACTTC
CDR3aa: CASSTRLAGGPREQYF

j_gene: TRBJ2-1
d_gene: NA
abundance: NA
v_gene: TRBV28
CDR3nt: TGTGCCAGCAGTTTAACCGGTTCCTACAATGAGCAGTTCTTC
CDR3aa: CASSLTGSYNEQFF

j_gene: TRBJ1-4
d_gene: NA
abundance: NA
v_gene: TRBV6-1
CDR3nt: TGTGCCAGCAGTCCAACGGGCAGGAGGGATGAAAAACTGTTTTTT
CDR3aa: CASSPTGRRDEKLFF

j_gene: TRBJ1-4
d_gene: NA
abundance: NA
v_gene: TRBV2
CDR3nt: TGTGCCAGCAGTGACCCAGGGGCGACTAATGAAAAACTGTTTTTT
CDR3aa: CASSDPGATNEKLFF

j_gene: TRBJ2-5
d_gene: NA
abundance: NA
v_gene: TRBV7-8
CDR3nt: TGTGCCAGCAGCTTAATGGGCAGACTAGAGACCCAGTACTTC
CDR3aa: CASSLMGRLETQYF

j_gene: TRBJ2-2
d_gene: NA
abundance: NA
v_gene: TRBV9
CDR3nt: TGTGCCAGCAGCGGGGACGGGATTAACGGGGAGCTGTTTTTT
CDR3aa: CASSGDGINGELFF

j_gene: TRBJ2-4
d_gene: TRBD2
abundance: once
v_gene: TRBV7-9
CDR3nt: TGTGCCAGCAGCCCGATCCTAGCGGGAGGGCCGGGAGCCAAAAACATTCAGTACTTC
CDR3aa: CASSPILAGGPGAKNIQYF

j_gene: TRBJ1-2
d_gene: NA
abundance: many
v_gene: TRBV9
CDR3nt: TGTGCCAGCAGCGTAGGAGGACTAAACTATGGCTACACCTTC
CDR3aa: CASSVGGLNYGYTF

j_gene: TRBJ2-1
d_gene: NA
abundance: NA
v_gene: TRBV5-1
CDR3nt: TGCGCCAGCAGCCGGGAAACGGCGGGGCTATACAATGAGCAGTTCTTC
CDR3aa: CASSRETAGLYNEQFF

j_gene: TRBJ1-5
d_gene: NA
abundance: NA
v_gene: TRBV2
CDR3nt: TGTGCCAGCAGTGAATTGGTGAGCGGGTTGCAGCCCCAGCATTTT
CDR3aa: CASSELVSGLQPQHF

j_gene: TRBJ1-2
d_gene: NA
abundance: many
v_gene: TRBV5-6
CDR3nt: TGTGCCAGCAGCTTGGCGAGTGCGGGCTACACCTTC
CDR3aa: CASSLASAGYTF

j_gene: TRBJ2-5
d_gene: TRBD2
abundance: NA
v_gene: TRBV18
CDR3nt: TGTGCCAGCTCAGCTACAACTAGCGCCGGCGGGACCCAGTACTTC
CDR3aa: CASSATTSAGGTQYF

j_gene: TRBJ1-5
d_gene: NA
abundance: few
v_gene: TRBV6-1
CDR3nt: TGTGCCAGCAGTGAGACACATCAGCCCCAGCATTTT
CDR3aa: CASSETHQPQHF

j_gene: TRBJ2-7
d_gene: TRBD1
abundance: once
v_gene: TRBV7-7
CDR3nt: TGTGCCAGCAGCCGGGACAGGAGCTCCTACGAGCAGTACTTC
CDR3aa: CASSRDRSSYEQYF

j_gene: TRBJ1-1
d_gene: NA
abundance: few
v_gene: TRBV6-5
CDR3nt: TGTGCCAGCAGTTTCATGGAGGCCACTGAAGCTTTCTTT
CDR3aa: CASSFMEATEAFF

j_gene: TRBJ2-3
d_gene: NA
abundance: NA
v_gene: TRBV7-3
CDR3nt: TGTGCCAGCAGCTTAACGGCTAGCAGAGATACGCAGTATTTT
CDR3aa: CASSLTASRDTQYF

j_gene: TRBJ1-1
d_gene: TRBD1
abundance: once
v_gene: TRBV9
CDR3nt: TGTGCCAGCAGCGAACAAGGGACAGCGAACACTGAAGCTTTCTTT
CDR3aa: CASSEQGTANTEAFF

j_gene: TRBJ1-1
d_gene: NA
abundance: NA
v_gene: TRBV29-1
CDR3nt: TGCAGCGCCCAAGGACTGATGAACAAGGAAGCTTTCTTT
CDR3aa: CSAQGLMNKEAFF

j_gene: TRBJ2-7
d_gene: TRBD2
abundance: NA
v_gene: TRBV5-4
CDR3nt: TGTGCCACCTCGATTAGCGGGAGCCCGGGGCAGTACTTC
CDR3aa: CATSISGSPGQYF

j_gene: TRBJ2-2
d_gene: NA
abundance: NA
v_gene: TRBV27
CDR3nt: TGTGCCAGCTTATTGTTCGCGAACACCGGGGAGCTGTTTTTT
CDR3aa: CASLLFANTGELFF